Listed below are T cell receptor beta chains from one sample, sequenced in a study of T cell changes during pregnancy in multiple sclerosis. TCRdb's copy holds only in-frame clones and misses some; the assay was immunoSEQ multiplex PCR. The top ten hold 5% to 7% of the sample, which has around 50,000 clones, over 90% seen once. The source was CD8+ T cells from peripheral blood mononuclear cells, collected in the first trimester of pregnancy. Receptor source: a female donor with multiple sclerosis, enrolled in a pregnancy study. CDR3s include the opening cysteine and the closing phenylalanine or tryptophan. Each record gives: CDR3 protein, CDR3 DNA, V gene, D gene, J gene, clone size. D genes are given only for firm matches. Clone size is given for some rows only: seen once, a few or many times, or a class if the clone is expanded.

CASSPDYANTGELFF	TGTGCCAGCAGCCCGGACTACGCGAACACCGGGGAGCTGTTTTTT	TRBV13	NA	TRBJ2-2	NA
CATSREQGTVGELFF	TGTGCCACCAGCAGAGAACAGGGGACGGTCGGGGAGCTGTTTTTT	TRBV15	TRBD1	TRBJ2-2	NA
CASRPGLAATSSYNEQFF	TGTGCCAGTAGACCAGGGTTAGCGGCTACCTCCTCCTACAATGAGCAGTTCTTC	TRBV19	NA	TRBJ2-1	NA
CASSAGSGTSGRNNEQFF	TGTGCCAGCAGCGCAGGGTCCGGGACTAGCGGGAGAAATAATGAGCAGTTCTTC	TRBV9	TRBD2	TRBJ2-1	NA
CASSYGTGREKLFF	TGTGCCAGCAGTTATGGAACAGGTCGCGAAAAACTGTTTTTT	TRBV28	NA	TRBJ1-4	NA
CAIELAGGPGELFF	TGTGCCATCGAACTAGCGGGAGGGCCCGGGGAGCTGTTTTTT	TRBV7-9	TRBD2	TRBJ2-2	NA
CSVDFLANEQFF	TGCAGCGTTGATTTTTTGGCCAATGAGCAGTTCTTC	TRBV29-1	NA	TRBJ2-1	NA
CASSAWGTGNEKLFF	TGTGCCAGCAGTGCCTGGGGGACAGGGAATGAAAAACTGTTTTTT	TRBV27	TRBD1	TRBJ1-4	NA
CAVMEGSTDTQYF	TGTGCCGTAATGGAGGGAAGCACAGATACGCAGTATTTT	TRBV27	NA	TRBJ2-3	NA
CAWSLGQMSEQFF	TGTGCCTGGAGCTTGGGACAGATGAGTGAGCAGTTCTTC	TRBV30	TRBD1	TRBJ2-1	NA
CASSPGTSGRGEQYF	TGTGCCAGCAGCCCCGGGACTAGCGGGAGGGGCGAGCAGTACTTC	TRBV9	TRBD2	TRBJ2-7	NA
CAWEPLNEQFF	TGTGCCTGGGAGCCCCTCAATGAGCAGTTCTTC	TRBV30	NA	TRBJ2-1	NA
CASSYSIAHTEAFF	TGTGCCAGCAGTTACTCGATAGCTCACACTGAAGCTTTCTTT	TRBV6-6	NA	TRBJ1-1	once
CASSFLPRLAGLEVEQYF	TGCGCCAGCAGTTTTCTACCCAGACTAGCGGGTTTGGAGGTCGAGCAGTACTTC	TRBV4-1	TRBD2	TRBJ2-7	NA
CASSSGGPNTEAFF	TGTGCCAGCAGCTCAGGGGGCCCGAACACTGAAGCTTTCTTT	TRBV11-2	TRBD1	TRBJ1-1	NA
CAWSVGAGGEQYF	TGTGCCTGGAGTGTAGGGGCAGGGGGCGAGCAGTACTTC	TRBV30	TRBD1	TRBJ2-7	NA
CASRGYSANTGELFF	TGTGCCAGCCGGGGGTATTCCGCGAACACCGGGGAGCTGTTTTTT	TRBV6-1	NA	TRBJ2-2	NA
CAWSEGAYEQYF	TGTGCCTGGAGTGAAGGGGCCTACGAGCAGTACTTC	TRBV30	NA	TRBJ2-7	NA
CASSTDDRVLGNTIYF	TGTGCCAGCAGCACTGATGACAGGGTCCTTGGAAACACCATATATTTT	TRBV7-9	TRBD1	TRBJ1-3	NA
CASRLMTGYSYEQYF	TGTGCCAGCAGACTGATGACTGGATACTCCTACGAGCAGTACTTC	TRBV28	NA	TRBJ2-7	NA
CASSFQGASGELFF	TGCGCCAGCAGCTTTCAGGGGGCGAGCGGGGAGCTGTTTTTT	TRBV5-1	TRBD1	TRBJ2-2	NA
CASSEGQGAHQPQHF	TGTGCCAGCAGTGAAGGACAGGGGGCTCATCAGCCCCAGCATTTT	TRBV6-4	TRBD1	TRBJ1-5	NA
CASSLRLGGETQYF	TGTGCCAGCAGTTTACGTCTAGGAGGAGAGACCCAGTACTTC	TRBV27	NA	TRBJ2-5	once
CASKICEGAVETQYF	TGTGCCAGCAAAATCTGTGAGGGGGCGGTGGAGACCCAGTACTTC	TRBV6-4	TRBD1	TRBJ2-5	NA
CASSPGTGGGEQYF	TGTGCCAGCAGCCCCGGGACAGGGGGCGGCGAGCAGTACTTC	TRBV9	TRBD1	TRBJ2-7	NA
CASSPVVSGIYNEQFF	TGTGCCAGCAGCCCCGTCGTTAGCGGAATTTACAATGAGCAGTTCTTC	TRBV9	NA	TRBJ2-1	NA
CASSYAEQPQHF	TGTGCCAGCAGTTACGCGGAGCAGCCCCAGCATTTT	TRBV6-6	NA	TRBJ1-5	NA
CASSPTTVYNEKLFF	TGTGCCAGCAGCCCAACGACAGTTTATAATGAAAAACTGTTTTTT	TRBV21-1	NA	TRBJ1-4	NA
CASSASGSSYEQYF	TGTGCCAGTAGTGCTAGCGGTAGCTCCTACGAGCAGTACTTC	TRBV19	TRBD2	TRBJ2-7	NA
CASSQAPTGLYGYTF	TGCGCCAGCAGCCAAGCCCCGACAGGCCTCTATGGCTACACCTTC	TRBV4-1	NA	TRBJ1-2	NA
CASSVGAGDGYTF	TGTGCCAGCAGCGTAGGGGCAGGGGATGGCTACACCTTC	TRBV9	NA	TRBJ1-2	NA
CASSPSRDSVPWEQYF	TGTGCCAGCAGTCCCTCCCGGGACAGCGTCCCCTGGGAGCAGTACTTC	TRBV27	TRBD1	TRBJ2-7	NA
CASSSGQTTGELFF	TGTGCCAGCAGTAGTGGACAGACCACCGGGGAGCTGTTTTTT	TRBV27	NA	TRBJ2-2	NA
CASSYRSGRVHNEQFF	TGTGCCAGCAGTTATCGGAGCGGGAGAGTACACAATGAGCAGTTCTTC	TRBV6-5	TRBD2	TRBJ2-1	NA
CASSYRLAGDYNEQFF	TGTGCCAGCAGCTACAGACTAGCGGGGGACTACAATGAGCAGTTCTTC	TRBV5-6	TRBD2	TRBJ2-1	NA
CASRIDRNNEQFF	TGTGCCAGCAGAATAGACAGAAACAATGAGCAGTTCTTC	TRBV27	NA	TRBJ2-1	NA
CASSFIAGGGEQYF	TGCGCCAGCAGCTTTATTGCGGGAGGCGGGGAGCAGTACTTC	TRBV5-1	TRBD2	TRBJ2-7	once
CASSSLDTGRENYGYTF	TGTGCCAGCAGCTCCTTAGACACAGGGAGGGAGAACTATGGCTACACCTTC	TRBV7-8	NA	TRBJ1-2	NA
CAWSVGQGVNYGYTF	TGTGCCTGGAGTGTGGGACAGGGTGTTAACTATGGCTACACCTTC	TRBV30	TRBD1	TRBJ1-2	once
CASSPGQGAGVEAFF	TGCGCCAGCAGCCCAGGACAGGGGGCGGGGGTTGAAGCTTTCTTT	TRBV4-1	TRBD1	TRBJ1-1	NA
CASSLATGNPYNEQFF	TGTGCCAGCAGCCTCGCGACAGGGAATCCCTACAATGAGCAGTTCTTC	TRBV5-6	TRBD1	TRBJ2-1	many
CASSVGGGFPGNTIYF	TGTGCCAGCAGCGTAGGCGGAGGTTTTCCTGGAAACACCATATATTTT	TRBV9	NA	TRBJ1-3	once
CASSYPGTGDYEQYF	TGTGCCAGCAGTTACCCCGGGACAGGGGACTACGAGCAGTACTTC	TRBV6-7	TRBD1	TRBJ2-7	NA
CASSQDLRGEQFF	TGTGCCAGCAGCCAAGATCTCCGCGGTGAGCAGTTCTTC	TRBV14	NA	TRBJ2-1	NA
CASSRTGYGYTF	TGTGCCAGCAGCAGGACAGGGTATGGCTACACCTTC	TRBV5-6	TRBD1	TRBJ1-2	NA
CASTIGTGFPYEQYF	TGTGCCAGCACCATTGGGACAGGGTTCCCCTACGAGCAGTACTTC	TRBV2	TRBD1	TRBJ2-7	NA
CASSRLTEQETQYF	TGCGCCAGCAGCCGCCTGACAGAACAAGAGACCCAGTACTTC	TRBV4-1	NA	TRBJ2-5	NA
CASSLDTFTSADEQYF	TGTGCCAGCAGTTTAGACACATTCACTAGCGCTGACGAGCAGTACTTC	TRBV28	TRBD2	TRBJ2-7	NA
CASSSWRDSGRDNEQFF	TGTGCCAGCAGCTCCTGGCGGGATAGCGGGAGGGACAATGAGCAGTTCTTC	TRBV11-2	TRBD2	TRBJ2-1	once
CASSQALAGRAGELFF	TGCGCCAGCAGCCAAGCGCTAGCGGGAAGGGCCGGGGAGCTGTTTTTT	TRBV4-3	TRBD2	TRBJ2-2	NA
CSVIPSSYNEQFF	TGCAGCGTGATCCCCAGCTCCTACAATGAGCAGTTCTTC	TRBV29-1	NA	TRBJ2-1	NA
CAIVDSMNTEAFF	TGTGCCATTGTCGACAGTATGAACACTGAAGCTTTCTTT	TRBV2	NA	TRBJ1-1	NA
CASRPTDSSYNEQFF	TGTGCCAGCAGGCCGACAGATAGCTCCTACAATGAGCAGTTCTTC	TRBV7-9	NA	TRBJ2-1	once
CASGSDRNYEQYF	TGCGCCAGCGGGTCGGACAGAAACTACGAGCAGTACTTC	TRBV5-1	NA	TRBJ2-7	NA
CASSQDLSYEQYF	TGCGCCAGCAGCCAGGACTTGTCCTACGAGCAGTACTTC	TRBV4-1	NA	TRBJ2-7	NA